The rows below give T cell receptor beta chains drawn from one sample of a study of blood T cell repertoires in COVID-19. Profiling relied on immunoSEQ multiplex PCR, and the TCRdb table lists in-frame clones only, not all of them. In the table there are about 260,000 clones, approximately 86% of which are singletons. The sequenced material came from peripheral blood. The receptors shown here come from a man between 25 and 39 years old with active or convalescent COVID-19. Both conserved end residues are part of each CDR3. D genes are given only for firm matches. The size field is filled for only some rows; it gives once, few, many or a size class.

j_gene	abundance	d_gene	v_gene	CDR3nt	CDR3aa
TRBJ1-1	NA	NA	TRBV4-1	TGCGCCAGCAGCCAAGTGGGGGGACGGAACACTGAAGCTTTCTTT	CASSQVGGRNTEAFF
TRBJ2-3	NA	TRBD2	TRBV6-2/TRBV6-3	TGTGCCAGCAGTCGGACTAGCGGATACACAGATACGCAGTATTTT	CASSRTSGYTDTQYF
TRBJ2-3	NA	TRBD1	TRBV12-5	TGTGCTAGTGGTTTGGTATTGGGACAGGGGGTCCTCACAGATACGCAGTATTTT	CASGLVLGQGVLTDTQYF
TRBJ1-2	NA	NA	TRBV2	TGTGCCAGCAGTGACAGCGGCTATGGCTACACCTTC	CASSDSGYGYTF
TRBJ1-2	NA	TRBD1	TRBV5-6	TGTGCCAGCAGCTCGGGACAGAACTATGGCTACACCTTC	CASSSGQNYGYTF
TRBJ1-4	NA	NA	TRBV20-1	TGCAGTGCTAGTGGCACAGACGATCAAAATGAAAAACTGTTTTTT	CSASGTDDQNEKLFF
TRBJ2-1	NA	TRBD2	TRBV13	TGTGCCAGCAGCCCCGAGGGACTAGCGGGGGGGGCCAACGAGCAGTTCTTC	CASSPEGLAGGANEQFF
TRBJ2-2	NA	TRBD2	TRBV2	TGTGCCAGCAGTCCGACTAGCGGGAACACCGGGGAGCTGTTTTTT	CASSPTSGNTGELFF
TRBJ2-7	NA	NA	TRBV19	TGTGCCAGTAGCATCGGGGACTTAACCTACGAGCAGTACTTC	CASSIGDLTYEQYF
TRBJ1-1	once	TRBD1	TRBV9	TGTGCCAGCAGCGCAATTGACAGGGAAGGGACTGAAGCTTTCTTT	CASSAIDREGTEAFF
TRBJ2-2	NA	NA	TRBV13	TGTGCCAGCGGGAGAGGGGGTCCCACCGGGGAGCTGTTTTTT	CASGRGGPTGELFF
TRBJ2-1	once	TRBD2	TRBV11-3	TGTGCCAGCAGCTCCGGACTAGCGGGGGCCCATGAGCAGTTCTTC	CASSSGLAGAHEQFF
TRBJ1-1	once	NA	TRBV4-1	TGCGCCAGCAGCCAGACTGTGGGGGGGTGGTTGTACACTGAAGCTTTCTTT	CASSQTVGGWLYTEAFF
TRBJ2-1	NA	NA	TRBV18	TGTGCCAGCTCACCACCAAGTCCCTACGATGAGCAGTTCTTC	CASSPPSPYDEQFF
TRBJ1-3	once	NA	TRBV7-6	TGTGCCAGCAGCTTATTTGCGGGGGCTGATGGAAACACCATATATTTT	CASSLFAGADGNTIYF
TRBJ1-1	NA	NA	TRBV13	TGTGCCAGCAGCTCCCCGGACACAACAAACACTGAAGCTTTCTTT	CASSSPDTTNTEAFF
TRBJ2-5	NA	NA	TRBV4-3	TGCGCCAGCAGCCAAGATCCGGGGTGGGAGACCCAGTACTTC	CASSQDPGWETQYF
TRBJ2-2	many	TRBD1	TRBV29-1	TGCAGCGTTAAGGGGGCCGTAGACACCGGGGAGCTGTTTTTT	CSVKGAVDTGELFF
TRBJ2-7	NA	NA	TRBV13	TGTGCCAGCAGCTTAGGCATCACCTACGAGCAGTACTTC	CASSLGITYEQYF
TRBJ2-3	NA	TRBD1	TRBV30	TGTGCCTGGACCACGGGACAGGGGGCCTCAGATACGCAGTATTTT	CAWTTGQGASDTQYF
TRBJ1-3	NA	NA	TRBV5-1	TGCGCCAGCAGCTTGGTTGGAGGGTTAAGCTCTGGAAACACCATATATTTT	CASSLVGGLSSGNTIYF
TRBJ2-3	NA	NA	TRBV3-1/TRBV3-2	TGTGCCAGCAGCCACGCTGGGGGCTCCACAGATACGCAGTATTTT	CASSHAGGSTDTQYF
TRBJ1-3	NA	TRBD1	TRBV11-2	TGTGCCAGCAGCCCGATAACAGGGGGCTCTGGAAACACCATATATTTT	CASSPITGGSGNTIYF
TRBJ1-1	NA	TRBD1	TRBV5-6	TGTGCCAGCAGCTCAATACAGGGGAACGGTGAAGCTTTCTTT	CASSSIQGNGEAFF
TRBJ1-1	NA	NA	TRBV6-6	TGTGCCAGCAACCACAGGGTAACTGAAGCTTTCTTT	CASNHRVTEAFF
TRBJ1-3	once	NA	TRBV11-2	TGTGCCAGCAGCTTATATTCCATCCCCAGCTCTGGAAACACCATATATTTT	CASSLYSIPSSGNTIYF
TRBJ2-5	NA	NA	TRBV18	TGTGCCAGCTCACCACCTAGCCGCGCAGAAGAGACCCAGTACTTC	CASSPPSRAEETQYF
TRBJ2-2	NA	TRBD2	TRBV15	TGTGCCACCAGCAGCGCTGCGGGGGGGTATACCGGGGAGCTGTTTTTT	CATSSAAGGYTGELFF
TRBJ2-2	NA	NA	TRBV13	TGTGCCAGCAGCCGACATGGGTGGCCCGGGGAGCTGTTTTTT	CASSRHGWPGELFF
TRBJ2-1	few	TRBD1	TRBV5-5	TGTGCGACCGGGACAGGGCTCGGCAATGAGCAGTTCTTC	CATGTGLGNEQFF
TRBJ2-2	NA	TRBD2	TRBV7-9	TGTGCCAGCAGCTTGTCTCGGGGGGGCACTTACACCGGGGAGCTGTTTTTT	CASSLSRGGTYTGELFF
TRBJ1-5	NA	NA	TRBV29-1	TGCAGCGTTGCCGGGGAGGGTCAGCCCCAGCATTTT	CSVAGEGQPQHF
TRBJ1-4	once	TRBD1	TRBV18	TGTGCCAGCTCGTGGGACAGGCGAGACGAAAAACTGTTTTTT	CASSWDRRDEKLFF
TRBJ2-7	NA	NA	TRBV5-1	TGCGCCAGCAGCTTGACAGGTCGGCCGGGCTACGAGCAGTACTTC	CASSLTGRPGYEQYF
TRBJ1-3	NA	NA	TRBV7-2	TGTGCCAGCAGCCCCAGGGTCTCGGGAAACACCATATATTTT	CASSPRVSGNTIYF
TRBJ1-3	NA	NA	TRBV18	TGTGCCAGCTCACCACCGGGGCTCCAGGCGGCGGGAAACACCATATATTTT	CASSPPGLQAAGNTIYF
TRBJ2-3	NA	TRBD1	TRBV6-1	TGTGCCAGCAGTGATGGGTTCGGGACAGGGGTGGGTACGCAGTATTTT	CASSDGFGTGVGTQYF
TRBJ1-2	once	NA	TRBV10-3	TGTGCCATCAGTGAAAATTCAGGGGACTATGGCTACACCTTC	CAISENSGDYGYTF
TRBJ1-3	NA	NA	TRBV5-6	TGTGCCAGCAGCTTGGTGAGACAACGAAACTCTGGAAACACCATATATTTT	CASSLVRQRNSGNTIYF
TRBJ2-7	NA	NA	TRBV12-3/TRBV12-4	TGTGCCAGCTCTAACGTCCTTATCCACGAGCAGTACTTC	CASSNVLIHEQYF
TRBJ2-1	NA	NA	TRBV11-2	TGTGCCAGCGGGAGGGGGACCTACAATGAGCAGTTCTTC	CASGRGTYNEQFF